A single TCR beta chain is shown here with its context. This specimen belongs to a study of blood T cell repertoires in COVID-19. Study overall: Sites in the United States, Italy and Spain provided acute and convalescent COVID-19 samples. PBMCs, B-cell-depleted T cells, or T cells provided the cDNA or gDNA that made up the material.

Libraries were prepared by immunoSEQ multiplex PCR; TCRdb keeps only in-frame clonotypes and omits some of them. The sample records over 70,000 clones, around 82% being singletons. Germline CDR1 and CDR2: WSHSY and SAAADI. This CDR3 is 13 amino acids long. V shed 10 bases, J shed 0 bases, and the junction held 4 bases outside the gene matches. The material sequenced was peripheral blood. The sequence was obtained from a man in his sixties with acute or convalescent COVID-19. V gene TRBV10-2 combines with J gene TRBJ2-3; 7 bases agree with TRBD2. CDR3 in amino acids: CAILAESTDTQYF. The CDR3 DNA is TGCGCCATCCTAGCGGAGAGCACAGATACGCAGTATTTT.